Below, 32 T cell receptor beta chains from the same sample are listed, as sequenced in a study of immune cell composition in non-small cell lung cancer. The table came from immunoSEQ multiplex PCR; TCRdb's copy has only in-frame clones and leaves some out. Counted here are approximately 2,900 clones, around 82% occurring once; the ten biggest clones make up more than 9.5%. The data were also submitted as part of a second study, on CD4 T cells in lung cancer.

Material: lung tumor tissue. Receptors originate from a human donor with non-small cell lung cancer.

The chain carries TRBV19 and TRBJ1-2; TRBD1 aligns across 7 bases. Trimming removed 10 bases from V and 3 bases from J; junction bases left unmatched: 5. The CDR3 loop spans 12 amino acids. CDR1 and CDR2 (germline): LNHDA, SQIVND (reference sequence). CDR3 bases: TGTGCCACACAGGGGTATGACTATGGCTACACCTTC. The encoded protein is CATQGYDYGYTF.

This clone occurred once. This chain uses TRBV7-2 with TRBJ2-5; D may be TRBD2 (6 bases). The ends were cut back, 5 bases at V and 5 bases at J, with 12 bases in the middle. This CDR3 is 13 amino acids long. Germline values: CDR1 SGHTA, CDR2 FQGNSA. The CDR3 sequence: CASSPSSAETQYF. CDR3 sequence (DNA): TGTGCCAGCAGCCCATCTAGCGCCGAGACCCAGTACTTC.

This clone appeared once. The chain combines TRBV6-1 with TRBJ1-1, with D tentatively TRBD1 (6 bases). This CDR3 region has 12 residues. CDR1 is MNHNS and CDR2 is SASEGT in the germline V gene. The V and J ends lost 6 bases and 4 bases respectively, with 9 bases between them. As DNA, the CDR3 is TGTGCCAGCAGAACAGGGTTCACTGAAGCTTTCTTT. This codes for CASRTGFTEAFF.

The chain links TRBV4-3 to TRBJ1-1; D not certain. The ends were cut back, 0 bases at V and 3 bases at J, with 5 bases in the middle. The CDR3 consists of 13 residues. Germline CDR1 LGHNA, CDR2 YSLEER. In nucleotides, the CDR3 is TGCGCCAGCAGCCAAGATCGGGACACTGAAGCTTTCTTT. Protein product: CASSQDRDTEAFF.

The chain is built from TRBV12-5 and TRBJ1-1; TRBD1 aligns across 8 bases. The germline V gene has CDR1 LGHNT and CDR2 FRNRAP. CDR3 length: 15 amino acids. V shed 1 base and J 3 bases; nucleotides not matched to a gene: 4. CDR3 residues: CASGLDRGYHTEAFF. The CDR3 DNA follows: TGTGCTAGTGGTTTGGACAGGGGGTACCACACTGAAGCTTTCTTT. The full variable domain, in which reference TRBV12-5 and TRBJ1-1 provide the parts outside the CDR3, is DARVTQTPRHKVTEMGQEVTMRCQPILGHNTVFWYRQTMMQGLELLAYFRNRAPLDDSGMPKDRFSAEMPDATLATLKIQPSEPRDSAVYFCASGLDRGYHTEAFFGQGTRLTVV.

This chain joins TRBV29-1 and TRBJ2-3; no clear D. Germline V gives CDR1 SQVTM, CDR2 ANQGSEA. The CDR3 is 11 residues long. V was shortened by 1 base and J by 5 bases, with 4 bases between the two germline ends. CDR3: CSVEVLDTQYF. The DNA of the CDR3 is TGCAGCGTTGAAGTCTTAGATACGCAGTATTTT.

This chain uses TRBV5-6 with TRBJ1-2; tentatively, D is TRBD1 (6 bases). The germline gives CDR1 SGHDT, CDR2 YYEEEE. The CDR3 is 17 amino acids. V dropped 3 bases and J dropped 4 bases, with 22 bases sitting between them. This chain's CDR3 is CASSSEMDSVGLYGYTF. The CDR3 bases are TGTGCCAGCAGCTCTGAAATGGACAGCGTCGGGCTCTATGGCTACACCTTC.

The rearrangement uses TRBV19 and TRBJ2-1; D uncertain. Germline V gives CDR1 LNHDA, CDR2 SQIVND (reference sequence). Trimming stripped 1 base from V and 6 bases from J, with 7 bases between. This CDR3 region has 13 residues. CDR3 sequence reads: CASSIGVFNEQFF. The CDR3 DNA reads TGTGCCAGTAGTATAGGAGTTTTCAATGAGCAGTTCTTC.

The rearrangement joins TRBV10-3 to TRBJ1-2; 9 positions agree with TRBD1. The germline CDR1 and CDR2 sequences are ENHRY and SYGVKD. The V segment lost 10 bases and the J segment 1 base; nucleotides outside the gene matches: 7. The CDR3 consists of 14 residues. CDR3 DNA sequence: TGTGCCACCTCCGGACAGGGGATTAACTATGGCTACACCTTC. This sequence encodes CATSGQGINYGYTF.

The J gene is TRBJ2-3, the V gene TRBV29-1; a possible D gene is TRBD1 (5 bases). V lost 0 bases, J lost 8 bases, and 12 bases lay in between. The CDR3 contains 13 residues. Germline V gene lookup returns CDR1 SQVTM and CDR2 ANQGSEA. Written as DNA, the CDR3 is TGCAGCGTTGAAGATGAGGCAGGGTCTACGCAGTATTTT. Protein sequence: CSVEDEAGSTQYF.

This sequence joins TRBV9 and TRBJ2-3, with 8 bases identical to TRBD2. Germline CDR1 and CDR2: SGDLS and YYNGEE. The V segment lost 3 bases and the J segment 2 bases; nucleotides outside the gene matches: 8. This CDR3 has 16 residues. The chain's CDR3 is CASSEPAGAPTDTQYF. The CDR3 DNA reads TGTGCCAGCAGCGAACCAGCGGGGGCCCCCACAGATACGCAGTATTTT.

The chain links TRBV6-1 to TRBJ1-2; 7 positions agree with TRBD1. The CDR3 loop spans 15 amino acids. CDR1 MNHNS and CDR2 SASEGT come from the germline V gene. V was clipped by 1 base and J by 2 bases; unmatched bases: 4. CDR3 protein: CASSEGQGLNYGYTF. In DNA form, the CDR3 reads TGTGCCAGCAGTGAAGGACAGGGTCTCAACTATGGCTACACCTTC.

The chain carries TRBV27 and TRBJ2-2; possibly TRBD1 for D (6 bases). The germline V gene encodes CDR1 MNHEY and CDR2 SMNVEV (reference sequence). V lost 6 bases, J lost 7 bases, and 21 bases lay in between. The CDR3 sequence is 16 residues long. CDR3 sequence reads: CASRGAGTRRSGELFF. The DNA for the CDR3 is TGTGCCAGCAGGGGGGCCGGGACAAGAAGGAGCGGGGAGCTGTTTTTT.

The chain couples TRBV11-3 to TRBJ2-3; D unresolved. Germline CDR1 is SGHNT and CDR2 is YENEEA. The length of the CDR3 is 15 residues. Between the trimmed V and J ends, which lost 3 bases and 2 bases, there was a span of 12 bases. CDR3 sequence reads: CASSLTSSPTDTQYF. The CDR3 coding sequence is TGTGCCAGCAGCTTGACTTCCTCTCCCACAGATACGCAGTATTTT.

This clone came up once. The chain has TRBV4-1 and TRBJ2-1, with 10 bases identical to TRBD2. V trimming: 0 bases; J trimming: 1 base; junction bases outside the gene matches: 3. The CDR3 has 17 amino acids. The germline gives CDR1 MGHRA, CDR2 YSYEKL. In nucleotides, the CDR3 is TGCGCCAGCAGCCAAGATGAAGCGGGAGGGTCCTACAATGAGCAGTTCTTC. Its protein product is CASSQDEAGGSYNEQFF.

The J gene is TRBJ1-2, the V gene TRBV4-3; 9 nucleotides align to TRBD1. Germline CDR1 reads LGHNA; CDR2 reads YSLEER. Trimming took 4 bases from V and 4 from J; bases not matched to a gene: 7. This CDR3 is built from 15 residues. CDR3 sequence: CASSPRGGQGYGYTF. The CDR3 coding sequence is TGCGCCAGCAGCCCAAGGGGGGGACAGGGCTATGGCTACACCTTC.

The chain has TRBV2 and TRBJ2-5; D remains ambiguous. The CDR3 is made up of 14 amino acids. Per the germline V gene, CDR1 is SNHLY and CDR2 is FYNNEI. Trimming took 0 bases from V and 5 from J, leaving 10 bases between them. The CDR3 protein is CASSEALRSETQYF. CDR3 DNA: TGTGCCAGCAGTGAAGCGCTTCGGTCCGAGACCCAGTACTTC.

The J gene is TRBJ1-1, the V gene TRBV6-6; D perhaps matches TRBD1 (5 bases). Germline CDR1 reads MNHNY; CDR2 reads SVGAGI (reference sequence). Trimming took off 1 base at V and 0 bases at J, with 12 bases between the two ends. CDR3 size: 16 residues. In nucleotides, the CDR3 is TGTGCCAGCAGTTACTTACAGGTGCCCATGAACACTGAAGCTTTCTTT. The encoded protein is CASSYLQVPMNTEAFF.

This chain links TRBV5-6 with TRBJ2-3; 9 nucleotides agree with TRBD2. J gave up 6 bases and V 1 base, and 6 bases lay outside the gene matches. Germline V gene lookup returns CDR1 SGHDT and CDR2 YYEEEE. The CDR3 runs to 15 residues. CDR3 amino acids: CASSLWREGRDTQYF. The DNA for the CDR3 is TGTGCCAGCAGCTTGTGGCGGGAGGGCCGGGATACGCAGTATTTT.

The chain employs TRBV5-1 and TRBJ2-5, with 8 bases lining up with TRBD1. The J segment lost 1 base and the V segment lost 0 bases, leaving 5 bases of the junction unmatched. Per the germline V gene, CDR1 is SGHRS and CDR2 is YFSETQ. The CDR3 runs to 16 residues. CDR3 DNA: TGCGCCAGCAGCTTGGCGGGACAGGTGGGCCAAGAGACCCAGTACTTC. This translates into CASSLAGQVGQETQYF.

This clone has just one count. The chain joins TRBV5-1 to TRBJ2-1; 11 bases are a match to TRBD1. This CDR3 contains 16 residues. Trimming took 0 bases from V and 6 from J; bases not matched to a gene: 5. CDR1 is SGHRS and CDR2 is YFSETQ in the germline V gene. CDR3 in amino acids: CASSLEFGTGGNEQFF. The CDR3 DNA reads as TGCGCCAGCAGCTTGGAGTTTGGGACAGGGGGCAATGAGCAGTTCTTC.

The CDR3 reads CASSLRGTSGSSNEQFF. For the CDR3, the DNA is TGTGCCAGCAGCTTAAGGGGAACTAGCGGGAGTAGTAATGAGCAGTTCTTC. The gene calls are TRBV7-2 and TRBJ2-1; TRBD2 aligns across 11 bases. CDR1 is SGHTA and CDR2 is FQGNSA in the germline V gene. The CDR3 covers 17 residues. The trim removed 2 bases at V and 7 bases at J, leaving 10 bases unmatched.

V and J are TRBV7-2 and TRBJ1-3; TRBD1 might be the D (5 bases). CDR3 length: 14 residues. CDR1 is SGHTA, CDR2 FQGNSA, per germline. The V end lost 5 bases, the J end lost 0 bases, and 8 bases lay between the germline ends. Here the CDR3 reads CASSPQVSGNTIYF. CDR3 DNA sequence: TGTGCCAGCAGCCCACAGGTCTCTGGAAACACCATATATTTT.

The chain joins TRBV28 to TRBJ2-7; possible D gene TRBD2, 6 bases. CDR3 length equals 14 residues. CDR1 and CDR2 from the germline V gene are MDHEN and SYDVKM. The V end was cut by 6 bases, the J end by 3 bases, with 15 bases between. The DNA for the CDR3 is TGTGCCAGCAGAAGTAGCGGAGCCGACTACGAGCAGTACTTC. Residues: CASRSSGADYEQYF.

This rearrangement joins TRBV20-1 to TRBJ1-1, with 7 positions matching TRBD1. The V gene's germline CDR1 is DFQATT and CDR2 SNEGSKA (reference sequence). The CDR3 is 11 amino acids. V lost 5 bases, J lost 6 bases, and 3 bases stayed unmatched. CDR3 DNA: TGCAGTGCTGCGGACAGGTCTGAAGCTTTCTTT. Residues: CSAADRSEAFF.

The V gene is TRBV30, the J gene TRBJ1-2, with D perhaps TRBD1 (6 bases). CDR3 size: 15 residues. Germline assignment: CDR1 GTSNPN and CDR2 SVGIG (reference sequence). V was pared by 1 base and J by 4 bases, with 16 bases between. CDR3 bases: TGTGCCTGGAGTGAGACCTGGGGGCGAGGCTATGGCTACACCTTC. This encodes CAWSETWGRGYGYTF.

This clone is large in the sample. The chain employs TRBV7-8 and TRBJ1-1, with D unclear. Germline CDR1 SGHVS, CDR2 FQNEAQ. The CDR3 has 13 amino acids. Trimming took off 3 bases at V and 0 bases at J, with 5 bases between the two ends. The CDR3 DNA is TGTGCCAGCAGCTTTTCGGTGAACACTGAAGCTTTCTTT. It encodes CASSFSVNTEAFF.

The chain couples TRBV9 to TRBJ2-3, with a possible D match to TRBD2 (5 bases). The CDR3 contains 16 residues. Trimming took 4 bases from V and 4 from J, leaving 19 bases between them. Germline V gene sequence: CDR1 SGDLS, CDR2 YYNGEE. CDR3 amino acids: CASSPSEIERADTQYF. As DNA, the CDR3 is TGTGCCAGCAGCCCCTCGGAGATTGAGAGGGCAGATACGCAGTATTTT.

This clone was seen only a few times. This chain uses TRBV7-2 with TRBJ2-3; 14 bases are a match to TRBD2. Germline lookup yields CDR1 SGHTA and CDR2 FQGNSA. V trimming: 5 bases; J trimming: 3 bases; junction bases outside the gene matches: 4. The CDR3 totals 16 residues. DNA for the CDR3: TGTGCCAGCAGCCCCGGGACTAGCGGGAGAACAGATACGCAGTATTTT. Translated, it gives CASSPGTSGRTDTQYF. Full variable domain (outside the CDR3, taken from reference TRBV7-2 and TRBJ2-3): GAGVSQSPSNKVTEKGKDVELRCDPISGHTALYWYRQSLGQGLEFLIYFQGNSAPDKSGLPSDRFSAERTGGSVSTLTIQRTQQEDSAVYLCASSPGTSGRTDTQYFGPGTRLTVL.

V gene TRBV6-4 combines with J gene TRBJ2-2, with 7 bases identical to TRBD2. CDR1 and CDR2 from the germline V gene are MRHNA and SNTAGT. The CDR3 loop spans 16 amino acids. Trimming took 4 bases from V and 3 from J; bases not matched to a gene: 8. The CDR3 nucleotides are TGTGCCAGCAGTGCCGACAGCGGGACCTACACCGGGGAGCTGTTTTTT. This codes for CASSADSGTYTGELFF.

V usage is TRBV27 and J usage is TRBJ2-7, with D possibly matching TRBD1 (5 bases). V lost 8 bases and J lost 0, with 11 bases in between. This CDR3 spans 13 amino acids. The V gene's germline CDR1 is MNHEY and CDR2 SMNVEV (reference sequence). CDR3 region: CASGALSSYEQYF. In DNA form, the CDR3 reads TGTGCCAGCGGGGCCCTGAGCTCCTACGAGCAGTACTTC.

V is TRBV7-2 and J is TRBJ1-3, with 8 bases aligning to TRBD1. This CDR3 has 17 amino acids. The germline V gene has CDR1 SGHTA and CDR2 FQGNSA. The J segment lost 0 bases and the V segment lost 1 base, leaving 5 bases of the junction unmatched. The CDR3 region has the DNA TGTGCCAGCAGCTTAGTTGGGACAGGAGGCTCTGGAAACACCATATATTTT. Translation: CASSLVGTGGSGNTIYF.